A selection of T cell receptor beta chains follows, all from one sample in a study of cytomegalovirus exposure and HLA in healthy donors. TCRdb's table, derived via immunoSEQ multiplex PCR, lists solely in-frame clones and lacks some. The data contain about 100,000 clones, roughly 70% of them singletons. What was sequenced was PBMCs. Receptor source: a man between 45 and 60 years old in good health and CMV-seronegative. Both conserved end residues are part of each CDR3. D genes are given only for firm matches. Clone size appears in some rows only: once, few, many, or a class for an expanded clone.

j_gene: TRBJ2-7; v_gene: TRBV5-6; d_gene: TRBD2; abundance: NA; CDR3nt: TGTGCCAGCAGCTTGGGACTAGCGGGAGCCAACTACGAGCAGTACTTC; CDR3aa: CASSLGLAGANYEQYF
j_gene: TRBJ2-5; v_gene: TRBV5-1; d_gene: TRBD1; abundance: NA; CDR3nt: TGCGCCAGCAAGACAGGGTCCCACCAAGAGACCCAGTACTTC; CDR3aa: CASKTGSHQETQYF
j_gene: TRBJ2-2; v_gene: TRBV5-1; d_gene: TRBD1; abundance: NA; CDR3nt: TGCGCCAGCAGCTTGGGGGGGCAGGGGGCATTCCTGAACACCGGGGAGCTGTTTTTT; CDR3aa: CASSLGGQGAFLNTGELFF
j_gene: TRBJ2-3; v_gene: TRBV11-1; d_gene: NA; abundance: once; CDR3nt: TGTGCCAGCAGCCCAGGGAGGGGGAGACGAGATACGCAGTATTTT; CDR3aa: CASSPGRGRRDTQYF
j_gene: TRBJ2-1; v_gene: TRBV7-8; d_gene: TRBD2; abundance: NA; CDR3nt: TGTGCCAGCAGCTTAGAACTAGCGGGGGACAATGAGCAGTTCTTC; CDR3aa: CASSLELAGDNEQFF
j_gene: TRBJ2-3; v_gene: TRBV28; d_gene: TRBD1; abundance: NA; CDR3nt: TGTGCCAGCAGACGCCCGGGACAGGGAACAGATACGCAGTATTTT; CDR3aa: CASRRPGQGTDTQYF
j_gene: TRBJ2-7; v_gene: TRBV28; d_gene: NA; abundance: NA; CDR3nt: TGTGCCAGCAGTTTATGGGGGAGGTCTGGCTACGAGCAGTACTTC; CDR3aa: CASSLWGRSGYEQYF
j_gene: TRBJ2-1; v_gene: TRBV9; d_gene: TRBD1; abundance: NA; CDR3nt: TGTGCCAGCAGCTTCGGACAGGGCGGGCGCAATGAGCAGTTCTTC; CDR3aa: CASSFGQGGRNEQFF
j_gene: TRBJ2-2; v_gene: TRBV15; d_gene: NA; abundance: few; CDR3nt: TGTGCCACCAGCAGAGAGGGCGGCGCGGGGTCCGGGGAGCTGTTTTTT; CDR3aa: CATSREGGAGSGELFF
j_gene: TRBJ2-5; v_gene: TRBV15; d_gene: TRBD1; abundance: few; CDR3nt: TGTGCCACCAGCCGCCGGGACAGGGGACAAGAGACCCAGTACTTC; CDR3aa: CATSRRDRGQETQYF
j_gene: TRBJ2-1; v_gene: TRBV4-1; d_gene: NA; abundance: few; CDR3nt: TGCGCCAGCAGCCAAGTTCCCCGGAGCTCCTACAATGAGCAGTTCTTC; CDR3aa: CASSQVPRSSYNEQFF
j_gene: TRBJ2-3; v_gene: TRBV5-4; d_gene: TRBD1; abundance: NA; CDR3nt: TGTGCCAGCAGCTCCAAACAGGGGGCGGATACGCAGTATTTT; CDR3aa: CASSSKQGADTQYF
j_gene: TRBJ1-2; v_gene: TRBV4-1; d_gene: NA; abundance: NA; CDR3nt: TGCGCCAGCAGCCAAGAGGGGGGCTATGGCTACACCTTC; CDR3aa: CASSQEGGYGYTF
j_gene: TRBJ2-7; v_gene: TRBV6-5; d_gene: NA; abundance: NA; CDR3nt: TGTGCCAGCAGGTATTTAGGTAGCGACTCCTACGAGCAGTACTTC; CDR3aa: CASRYLGSDSYEQYF
j_gene: TRBJ2-1; v_gene: TRBV11-3; d_gene: TRBD2; abundance: NA; CDR3nt: TGTGCCAGCAGCCCCGGGACTAGCGGAAGTGAGCAGTTCTTC; CDR3aa: CASSPGTSGSEQFF
j_gene: TRBJ1-2; v_gene: TRBV30; d_gene: NA; abundance: NA; CDR3nt: TGTGCCTGGAGTCTGGCGAGGAACGGGGTGGAAGGCTACACCTTC; CDR3aa: CAWSLARNGVEGYTF
j_gene: TRBJ1-1; v_gene: TRBV5-5; d_gene: NA; abundance: NA; CDR3nt: TGTGCCAGCAGCTTGGCCGGGGGGAACACTGAAGCTTTCTTT; CDR3aa: CASSLAGGNTEAFF
j_gene: TRBJ1-5; v_gene: TRBV30; d_gene: TRBD1; abundance: NA; CDR3nt: TGTGCCTGGAGTATCAGGGACAGGGTAAATCAGCCCCAGCATTTT; CDR3aa: CAWSIRDRVNQPQHF
j_gene: TRBJ2-1; v_gene: TRBV7-3; d_gene: NA; abundance: NA; CDR3nt: TGTGCCAGCAGCTTAGCGGGTACTCTTTACAATGAGCAGTTCTTC; CDR3aa: CASSLAGTLYNEQFF
j_gene: TRBJ1-1; v_gene: TRBV2; d_gene: TRBD1; abundance: NA; CDR3nt: TGTGCCAGCAGGAACACAGGGGGCACTGAAGCTTTCTTT; CDR3aa: CASRNTGGTEAFF
j_gene: TRBJ2-7; v_gene: TRBV4-3; d_gene: TRBD2; abundance: NA; CDR3nt: TGCGCCAGCAGCCAAGATAGCGGGATGGAGCAGTACTTC; CDR3aa: CASSQDSGMEQYF
j_gene: TRBJ2-1; v_gene: TRBV19; d_gene: NA; abundance: NA; CDR3nt: TGTGCCAGTAGTATAGACCTATCGTTTAACAATGAGCAGTTCTTC; CDR3aa: CASSIDLSFNNEQFF
j_gene: TRBJ1-5; v_gene: TRBV28; d_gene: TRBD1; abundance: few; CDR3nt: TGTGCCAGCTTGAAAGGGAAGACAGGGATCAATCAGCCCCAGCATTTT; CDR3aa: CASLKGKTGINQPQHF
j_gene: TRBJ2-5; v_gene: TRBV7-3; d_gene: NA; abundance: few; CDR3nt: TGTGCCAGCAGCTTAATGAGACAGGCGACCCAGTACTTC; CDR3aa: CASSLMRQATQYF
j_gene: TRBJ1-4; v_gene: TRBV29-1; d_gene: NA; abundance: NA; CDR3nt: TGCAGCGTTGCAGGGGCGCCAAGTGAAAAACTGTTTTTT; CDR3aa: CSVAGAPSEKLFF
j_gene: TRBJ2-2; v_gene: TRBV9; d_gene: TRBD1; abundance: NA; CDR3nt: TGTGCCAGCAGCTCCTTCGGACAGGGGGCTTCCACCGGGGAGCTGTTTTTT; CDR3aa: CASSSFGQGASTGELFF
j_gene: TRBJ1-6; v_gene: TRBV30; d_gene: TRBD1; abundance: NA; CDR3nt: TGTGCCTGGGAGGACAGGGGTAATTCACCCCTCCACTTT; CDR3aa: CAWEDRGNSPLHF
j_gene: TRBJ1-5; v_gene: TRBV5-1; d_gene: TRBD1; abundance: NA; CDR3nt: TGCGCCAGCCCCCCGGGGAGACAGGGGAGGTATCCCCAGCATTTT; CDR3aa: CASPPGRQGRYPQHF
j_gene: TRBJ1-4; v_gene: TRBV7-9; d_gene: NA; abundance: NA; CDR3nt: TGTGCCAGCAGCTTAGGGACAGCGACCACTAATGAAAAACTGTTTTTT; CDR3aa: CASSLGTATTNEKLFF
j_gene: TRBJ2-2; v_gene: TRBV4-2; d_gene: TRBD2; abundance: NA; CDR3nt: TGTGCCAGCAGCCAAGAGTCTAGCGGGAGGGCCCGGACCGGGGAGCTGTTTTTT; CDR3aa: CASSQESSGRARTGELFF
j_gene: TRBJ1-2; v_gene: TRBV7-8; d_gene: TRBD1; abundance: NA; CDR3nt: TGTGCCAGCAGCTTAGTAGGGACAGGGGATGGCTACACCTTC; CDR3aa: CASSLVGTGDGYTF
j_gene: TRBJ1-2; v_gene: TRBV5-1; d_gene: TRBD1; abundance: NA; CDR3nt: TGCGCCAGCAGCTGGGGGGAGACAGGGGGCGCGGCTGGCTACACCTTC; CDR3aa: CASSWGETGGAAGYTF
j_gene: TRBJ1-3; v_gene: TRBV11-3; d_gene: TRBD1; abundance: few; CDR3nt: TGTGCCAGCAGCTTAGATAGGCAGGGGGAAGGAAACACCATATATTTT; CDR3aa: CASSLDRQGEGNTIYF
j_gene: TRBJ2-1; v_gene: TRBV4-1; d_gene: NA; abundance: NA; CDR3nt: TGCGCCAGCAGCCAAGGCGGGGCTCTCGGGTACAATGAGCAGTTCTTC; CDR3aa: CASSQGGALGYNEQFF
j_gene: TRBJ2-2; v_gene: TRBV5-1; d_gene: TRBD1; abundance: NA; CDR3nt: TGCGCCAGCAGCCTGACAGGGGTCGACACCGGGGAGCTGTTTTTT; CDR3aa: CASSLTGVDTGELFF
j_gene: TRBJ2-7; v_gene: TRBV6-5; d_gene: NA; abundance: NA; CDR3nt: TGTGCCAGCAGTCAGAGACAGTCGATCTCCTACGAGCAGTACTTC; CDR3aa: CASSQRQSISYEQYF
j_gene: TRBJ2-3; v_gene: TRBV6-5; d_gene: NA; abundance: NA; CDR3nt: TGTGCCAGCAGTTCCTGGGCAGGGGGGAGAGATACGCAGTATTTT; CDR3aa: CASSSWAGGRDTQYF
j_gene: TRBJ1-6; v_gene: TRBV5-4; d_gene: TRBD1; abundance: once; CDR3nt: TGTGCCAGCAGTACCGGGACAGGGGGGCGCGCTTCACCCCTCCACTTT; CDR3aa: CASSTGTGGRASPLHF
j_gene: TRBJ2-3; v_gene: TRBV6-1; d_gene: TRBD1; abundance: NA; CDR3nt: TGTGCCAGCAGTCGTCAGGGGGCTAGCACAGATACGCAGTATTTT; CDR3aa: CASSRQGASTDTQYF
j_gene: TRBJ2-4; v_gene: TRBV5-1; d_gene: TRBD2; abundance: NA; CDR3nt: TGCGCCAGCAGTCGGGGGGACATTCAGTACTTC; CDR3aa: CASSRGDIQYF
j_gene: TRBJ1-1; v_gene: TRBV6-5; d_gene: TRBD1; abundance: NA; CDR3nt: TGTGCCAGCACCAGGGGGCGGCTGACTGAAGCTTTCTTT; CDR3aa: CASTRGRLTEAFF
j_gene: TRBJ2-1; v_gene: TRBV11-3; d_gene: NA; abundance: NA; CDR3nt: TGTGCCAGCAGCTCGGGGTCCGGCAATGAGCAGTTCTTC; CDR3aa: CASSSGSGNEQFF
j_gene: TRBJ2-7; v_gene: TRBV18; d_gene: NA; abundance: once; CDR3nt: TGTGCCAGCTCACCACCGTTCAACAGCCCCAACGAGCAGTACTTC; CDR3aa: CASSPPFNSPNEQYF
j_gene: TRBJ1-6; v_gene: TRBV5-1; d_gene: TRBD1; abundance: NA; CDR3nt: TGCGCCAGCAGCTTGGCAGCAGGGGGCCCCTATAATTCACCCCTCCACTTT; CDR3aa: CASSLAAGGPYNSPLHF
j_gene: TRBJ1-1; v_gene: TRBV2; d_gene: NA; abundance: NA; CDR3nt: TGTGCCAGCGGTGCCGGGTTGGTGAACACTGAAGCTTTCTTT; CDR3aa: CASGAGLVNTEAFF
j_gene: TRBJ1-6; v_gene: TRBV6-5; d_gene: NA; abundance: once; CDR3nt: TGTGCCAGCAGTTACAACAGGGATTCACCCCTCCACTTT; CDR3aa: CASSYNRDSPLHF
j_gene: TRBJ2-7; v_gene: TRBV7-2; d_gene: TRBD2; abundance: NA; CDR3nt: TGTGCCAGCAGCATGAGACTAGCGGGAGGGAACGAGCAGTACTTC; CDR3aa: CASSMRLAGGNEQYF
j_gene: TRBJ1-2; v_gene: TRBV28; d_gene: TRBD1; abundance: NA; CDR3nt: TGTGCCAGCAGTGGGGGACAGAACTATGGCTACACCTTC; CDR3aa: CASSGGQNYGYTF
j_gene: TRBJ2-7; v_gene: TRBV7-2; d_gene: NA; abundance: NA; CDR3nt: TGTGCCAGCAGCTGGACGGGGAGCTCCTACGAGCAGTACTTC; CDR3aa: CASSWTGSSYEQYF
j_gene: TRBJ1-2; v_gene: TRBV27; d_gene: TRBD1; abundance: NA; CDR3nt: TGTGCCAGCAGAACCCGTTCAGACAGGGTCCAAGGCTACACCTTC; CDR3aa: CASRTRSDRVQGYTF
j_gene: TRBJ2-7; v_gene: TRBV18; d_gene: TRBD1; abundance: NA; CDR3nt: TGTGCCAGCTCACCGGACAGGAGATCCTACGAGCAGTACTTC; CDR3aa: CASSPDRRSYEQYF
j_gene: TRBJ1-1; v_gene: TRBV27; d_gene: NA; abundance: NA; CDR3nt: TGTGCCAGCAGTTTATCGGGCGTCCAAGAAGCTTTCTTT; CDR3aa: CASSLSGVQEAFF
j_gene: TRBJ1-2; v_gene: TRBV7-3; d_gene: NA; abundance: few; CDR3nt: TGTGCCAGCAGCTCTCAGGGGTCCCTCAACTATGGCTACACCTTC; CDR3aa: CASSSQGSLNYGYTF
j_gene: TRBJ2-7; v_gene: TRBV30; d_gene: TRBD2; abundance: few; CDR3nt: TGTGCCTGGAGTGGGGGAGGGAGCAATTACGAGCAGTACTTC; CDR3aa: CAWSGGGSNYEQYF
j_gene: TRBJ1-2; v_gene: TRBV5-1; d_gene: TRBD1; abundance: NA; CDR3nt: TGCGCCAGCAGCTTTCGGCAGGGGGAAGGCTACACCTTC; CDR3aa: CASSFRQGEGYTF
j_gene: TRBJ2-6; v_gene: TRBV27; d_gene: TRBD1; abundance: once; CDR3nt: TGTGCCAGCAGCTCGACAGGGGCTGGGGCCAACGTCCTGACTTTC; CDR3aa: CASSSTGAGANVLTF
j_gene: TRBJ2-5; v_gene: TRBV2; d_gene: NA; abundance: few; CDR3nt: TGTGCCAGCAGCTTTGACAGGACTCAAGAGACCCAGTACTTC; CDR3aa: CASSFDRTQETQYF
j_gene: TRBJ2-2; v_gene: TRBV5-3; d_gene: TRBD1; abundance: NA; CDR3nt: TGTGCCAGAAGAGGTGACAGGGTGGCCGGGGAGCTGTTTTTT; CDR3aa: CARRGDRVAGELFF